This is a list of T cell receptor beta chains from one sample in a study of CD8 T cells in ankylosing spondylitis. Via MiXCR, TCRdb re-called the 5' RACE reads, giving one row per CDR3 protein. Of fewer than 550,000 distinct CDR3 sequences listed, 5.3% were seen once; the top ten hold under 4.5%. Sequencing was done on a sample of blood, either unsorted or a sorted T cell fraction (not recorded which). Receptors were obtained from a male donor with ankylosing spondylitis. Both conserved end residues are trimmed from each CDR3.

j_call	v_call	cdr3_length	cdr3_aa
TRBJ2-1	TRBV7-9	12	ASSPRQSFNEQF
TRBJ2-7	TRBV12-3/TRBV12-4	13	ASSLYAGDAYEQY
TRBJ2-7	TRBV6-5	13	ASSYSMGSSYEQY
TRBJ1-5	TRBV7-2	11	ASTYDRNQPQH
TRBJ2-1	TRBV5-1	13	ASSLADSSYNEQF
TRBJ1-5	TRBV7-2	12	ASSLGRIDQPQH
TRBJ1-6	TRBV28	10	ASSLVFSPLH
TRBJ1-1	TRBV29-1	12	SVGRDREYTEAF
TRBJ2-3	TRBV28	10	ASAIYTDTQY
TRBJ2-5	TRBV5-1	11	ASSLHGPETQY
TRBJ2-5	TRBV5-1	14	ASSLGAQGARETQY
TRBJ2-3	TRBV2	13	ASGLKRGFTDTQY
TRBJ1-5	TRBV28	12	ASSLGRFNQPQH
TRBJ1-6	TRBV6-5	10	ASSTGDSPLH
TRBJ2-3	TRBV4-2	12	ASSRIEDSNTQY
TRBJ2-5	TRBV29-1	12	SVEVTRGAETQY
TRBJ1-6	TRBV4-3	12	ASSQIQDRGDLH